A single sample gave rise to the 5 T cell receptor beta chains below, sequenced in a study of blood T cell repertoires in COVID-19 (dated by TCRdb to the early 2020s). Library prep was done by the immunoSEQ multiplex PCR assay. Here the immuneACCESS table is served through TCRdb, limited to in-frame sequences with V and J called. Missing clones are a known gap in these copies; in checked studies unresolved V genes cover under half, and the rest lacks a known reason. A total of 120,000 or so clones appear in this sample, approximately 82% of them only once. Clones ranked in the top ten supply about 11% of the sample. The specimen sequenced was peripheral blood. These receptors all come from a man aged 55 to 70 with acute or convalescent COVID-19.

The genes are TRBV6-5 and TRBJ2-2; D is perhaps TRBD2 (5 bases). The V gene lost 4 bases and the J gene lost 3 bases, with 9 bases spanning the gap. Germline loops: CDR1 MNHEY, CDR2 SVGAGI. The CDR3 has 14 amino acids. Here the CDR3 reads CASSLSGHTGELFF. DNA for the CDR3: TGTGCCAGCAGTTTAAGCGGACACACCGGGGAGCTGTTTTTT.

V is TRBV6-4 and J is TRBJ1-2, with TRBD1 as a possible D gene (5 bases). V was clipped by 2 bases and J by 10 bases, with 14 bases between them. The CDR3 has 13 residues. Germline V gene sequence: CDR1 MRHNA, CDR2 SNTAGT. In nucleotides, the CDR3 is TGTGCCAGCAGTGACATAGGGGCGAGAGACTACACCTTC. Translated, it gives CASSDIGARDYTF.

The chain couples TRBV7-9 to TRBJ1-1, with D perhaps matching TRBD1 (6 bases). Trimming took 5 bases from V and 7 from J, leaving 29 bases between them. The CDR3 length is 18 residues. Germline V gene sequence: CDR1 SEHNR, CDR2 FQNEAQ (reference sequence). The CDR3 DNA sequence: TGTGCCAGCAGCCAAGCCCGGGGGGGGCTCGTCGCGCGGGTTGAAGCTTTCTTT. Residues: CASSQARGGLVARVEAFF. Supplemented by reference TRBV7-9 and TRBJ1-1, the full variable domain reads DTGVSQNPRHKITKRGQNVTFRCDPISEHNRLYWYRQTLGQGPEFLTYFQNEAQLEKSRLLSDRFSAERPKGSFSTLEIQRTEQGDSAMYLCASSQARGGLVARVEAFFGQGTRLTVV.

The V and J genes are TRBV7-8 and TRBJ2-3; 10 nucleotides match TRBD2. The ends lost 2 bases at V and 5 bases at J; junction bases unmatched: 7. The germline V gene has CDR1 SGHVS and CDR2 FQNEAQ. The CDR3 has 16 amino acids. The CDR3 nucleotides are TGTGCCAGCAGCTTACGAAGCGGGAGGGATGTAGATACGCAGTATTTT. Translation: CASSLRSGRDVDTQYF. Together with reference TRBV7-8 and TRBJ2-3, the CDR3 gives the full variable domain: GAGVSQSPRYKVAKRGQDVALRCDPISGHVSLFWYQQALGQGPEFLTYFQNEAQLDKSGLPSDRFFAERPEGSVSTLKIQRTQQEDSAVYLCASSLRSGRDVDTQYFGPGTRLTVL.

The V call is TRBV20-1, the J call TRBJ1-2; TRBD1 aligns across 7 bases. This CDR3 has 10 residues. In germline, CDR1 is DFQATT, CDR2 SNEGSKA (reference sequence). V was clipped by 6 bases and J by 7 bases; unmatched bases: 2. The CDR3 nucleotides are TGCAGTGCCGCAGGGGGTGGCTACACCTTC. Its protein is CSAAGGGYTF.